This entry lists 24 T cell receptor beta chains sequenced from one sample in a study of cytomegalovirus exposure and HLA in healthy donors. This PCR relied on a set of 60 Vbeta primers and 13 Jbeta primers. Data came from immunoSEQ multiplex PCR; TCRdb stores just in-frame clones and leaves some out. The table includes roughly 130,000 clones, 8% to 9.5% detected once. The sequenced material came from PBMCs. The receptors here all came from a middle-aged man in good health and CMV-seronegative.

The rearrangement links TRBV6-5 to TRBJ1-2, with D possibly being TRBD1 (5 bases). Germline V CDR1 and CDR2: MNHEY, SVGAGI. V lost 6 bases and J 9 bases, leaving 20 bases between the germline ends. The length of the CDR3 is 14 residues. CDR3 in DNA: TGTGCCAGCAGGCCGGGACTGGATGCGCCTAGCTACACCTTC. Protein: CASRPGLDAPSYTF.

This clone has just a few counts. The genes are TRBV30 and TRBJ1-2; weak D call: TRBD1 (6 bases). CDR3 length: 15 residues. Trimming removed 3 bases at V and 4 bases at J, with 18 bases between. Germline V gene lookup returns CDR1 GTSNPN and CDR2 SVGIG (reference sequence). CDR3 in amino acids: CAWRGDDRHTYGYTF. CDR3 sequence (DNA): TGTGCCTGGAGAGGAGACGACAGGCACACCTATGGCTACACCTTC.

The chain couples TRBV11-2 to TRBJ1-6; the D gene is possibly TRBD1 (5 bases). The CDR3 is 16 residues long. Germline V lookup: CDR1 SGHAT, CDR2 FQNNGV. The V and J ends lost 4 bases and 0 bases respectively, with 10 bases between them. CDR3 region: CASSSRGSSYNSPLHF. In nucleotides, the CDR3 is TGTGCCAGCAGCTCCCGGGGGAGCTCCTATAATTCACCCCTCCACTTT.

This chain connects TRBV30 to TRBJ2-5; D may be TRBD2 (5 bases). The germline CDR1 and CDR2 sequences are GTSNPN and SVGIG (reference sequence). The CDR3 totals 11 residues. Trimming pared 8 bases from V and 5 bases from J, leaving 12 bases between. The CDR3 here is CAGGRRETQYF. The CDR3 coding sequence is TGTGCCGGCGGGCGGCGGGAGACCCAGTACTTC.

The CDR3 DNA is TGTGCCAGCAGTGAAGGGGTAGCGGGGGAGACCCAGTACTTC. Residues: CASSEGVAGETQYF. V usage is TRBV2 and J usage is TRBJ2-5; 8 bases are a match to TRBD2. CDR1 and CDR2 from the germline V gene are SNHLY and FYNNEI. J was trimmed by 5 bases and V by 1 base; bases with no gene match: 3. The CDR3 contains 14 residues.

This clone has just a few counts. This rearrangement joins TRBV4-3 to TRBJ1-4; TRBD1 matches 9 bases. Germline values: CDR1 LGHNA, CDR2 YSLEER. This CDR3 contains 16 residues. The V segment lost 1 base and the J segment 7 bases; nucleotides outside the gene matches: 7. DNA for the CDR3: TGCGCCAGCAGCCAAGGGTCCGGACAGGGGAGTGAAAAACTGTTTTTT. Protein product: CASSQGSGQGSEKLFF.

CDR3 coding DNA: TGTGCCAGCAGCTCCAGGACAGGACAAACTCAGCCCCAGCATTTT. Protein product: CASSSRTGQTQPQHF. The chain recombines TRBV7-2 with TRBJ1-5, with 7 bases fitting TRBD1. The CDR3 sequence is 15 residues long. Germline V gives CDR1 SGHTA, CDR2 FQGNSA. V lost 4 bases, J lost 6 bases, and 9 bases stayed unmatched. Full variable domain (remainder filled in from reference TRBV7-2 and TRBJ1-5): GAGVSQSPSNKVTEKGKDVELRCDPISGHTALYWYRQSLGQGLEFLIYFQGNSAPDKSGLPSDRFSAERTGGSVSTLTIQRTQQEDSAVYLCASSSRTGQTQPQHFGDGTRLSIL.

This clone was detected a few times. The chain is built from TRBV4-1 and TRBJ1-3; no firm D call. The CDR3 totals 15 residues. Trimming left V 3 bases short and J 4 bases short, with 13 bases between. Germline CDR1 is MGHRA and CDR2 is YSYEKL. CDR3 nucleotide sequence: TGCGCCAGCAGCCAGGATAGCGGGCAAGGAAACACCATATATTTT. Encoded protein: CASSQDSGQGNTIYF.

V gene TRBV11-2 combines with J gene TRBJ2-7, with TRBD1 as a possible D gene (5 bases). The germline V and J ends were trimmed by 1 base and 7 bases, with 8 bases remaining between them. CDR3 length equals 12 residues. The germline CDR1 and CDR2 sequences are SGHAT and FQNNGV. The CDR3 DNA sequence: TGTGCCAGCAGCTTAGGACAGCCAGAGCAGTACTTC. Its translation is CASSLGQPEQYF.

This clone was observed a handful of times. J is TRBJ2-2 and V is TRBV7-9, with D possibly TRBD1 on 5 matching bases. The CDR3 runs 14 residues. Per germline, CDR1 SEHNR and CDR2 FQNEAQ (reference sequence). The V and J ends lost 5 bases and 5 bases respectively, with 12 bases between them. CDR3 nucleotide sequence: TGTGCCAGCAGCCCCCCGGACACAACCGGGGAGCTGTTTTTT. The encoded protein is CASSPPDTTGELFF.

The rearrangement uses TRBV28 and TRBJ2-1; possible D gene TRBD1, 6 bases. The germline V and J ends were trimmed by 8 bases and 4 bases, with 9 bases remaining between them. The CDR3 contains 12 residues. Germline V CDR1 and CDR2: MDHEN, SYDVKM. The CDR3 nucleotides are TGTGCCAGCGGGGGCCCATACAATGAGCAGTTCTTC. Its protein product is CASGGPYNEQFF.

This clone appeared a few times. The gene calls are TRBV4-3 and TRBJ2-7; D unresolved. There are 13 residues in the CDR3. Germline CDR1 is LGHNA and CDR2 is YSLEER. V dropped 0 bases and J dropped 4 bases, with 7 bases sitting between them. CDR3 loop: CASSQEQYYEQYF. CDR3 coding DNA: TGCGCCAGCAGCCAAGAACAGTATTACGAGCAGTACTTC.

The rearrangement joins TRBV2 to TRBJ1-1; the match to TRBD1 covers 9 bases. Germline V gene sequence: CDR1 SNHLY, CDR2 FYNNEI. Trimming at V came to 5 bases and at J to 1 base, leaving 5 bases not matched to a gene. The CDR3 runs to 15 residues. CDR3 sequence: CASSPGTGPNTEAFF. DNA of the CDR3: TGTGCCAGCAGTCCCGGGACAGGGCCGAACACTGAAGCTTTCTTT.

This chain links TRBV5-1 with TRBJ2-5, with 13 bases fitting TRBD2. In germline, CDR1 is SGHRS, CDR2 YFSETQ. The CDR3 totals 16 residues. V shed 4 bases and J 2 bases; nucleotides not matched to a gene: 5. The CDR3 loop is CASSPQLAGGQETQYF. The CDR3 DNA reads TGCGCCAGCAGCCCCCAACTAGCGGGGGGGCAAGAGACCCAGTACTTC.

A few counts support this clone. The chain combines TRBV6-6 with TRBJ2-3, with D possibly being TRBD1 (6 bases). Between the trimmed V and J ends, which lost 11 bases and 3 bases, there was a span of 15 bases. CDR1 MNHNY and CDR2 SVGAGI come from the germline V gene (reference sequence). The CDR3 covers 13 residues. The CDR3 coding sequence is TGTGCCTCGTGGGGGCTACCTACAGATACGCAGTATTTT. Its translation is CASWGLPTDTQYF.

This chain connects TRBV5-8 to TRBJ2-7; 7 bases align to TRBD2. This CDR3 spans 15 amino acids. V shed 4 bases and J 0 bases; nucleotides not matched to a gene: 7. The V gene's germline CDR1 is SGHTS and CDR2 YDEGEE. Here the CDR3 DNA reads TGTGCCAGCAGCCAGACTAGCCTGGGCTCCTACGAGCAGTACTTC. The encoded protein is CASSQTSLGSYEQYF.

V is TRBV19 and J is TRBJ2-7; D gene unclear. V was cut by 3 bases and J by 2 bases, with 8 bases left in between. The CDR3 runs 13 residues. Germline assignment: CDR1 LNHDA and CDR2 SQIVND (reference sequence). Here the CDR3 DNA reads TGTGCCAGTAGTATGGCCGCCCCCTACGAGCAGTACTTC. The encoded protein is CASSMAAPYEQYF.

The rearrangement uses TRBV5-1 and TRBJ1-6; 10 bases are shared with TRBD1. CDR1 is SGHRS, CDR2 YFSETQ, per germline. This CDR3 has 14 residues. The junction had 2 bases not matched to a gene; V was cut back by 4 bases and J by 7 bases. The CDR3 sequence: CASSPTGGNSPLHF. Here the CDR3 DNA reads TGCGCCAGCAGCCCGACAGGGGGCAATTCACCCCTCCACTTT. The whole variable domain, remainder taken from reference TRBV5-1 and TRBJ1-6, is KAGVTQTPRYLIKTRGQQVTLSCSPISGHRSVSWYQQTPGQGLQFLFEYFSETQRNKGNFPGRFSGRQFSNSRSEMNVSTLELGDSALYLCASSPTGGNSPLHFGNGTRLTVT.

This clone was detected a few times. The J gene is TRBJ1-2, the V gene TRBV9; TRBD1 might be the D (5 bases). The V and J ends lost 3 bases and 4 bases respectively, with 16 bases between them. The CDR3 is made up of 15 amino acids. The germline V gene has CDR1 SGDLS and CDR2 YYNGEE. CDR3: CASSAGHIQSYGYTF. DNA for the CDR3: TGTGCCAGCAGCGCAGGACACATTCAGTCCTATGGCTACACCTTC.

The chain is built from TRBV27 and TRBJ2-3; TRBD2 might be the D (5 bases). CDR3 length: 14 residues. From germline, CDR1 is MNHEY and CDR2 SMNVEV (reference sequence). Between the trimmed V and J ends, which lost 2 bases and 6 bases, there was a span of 12 bases. CDR3 nucleotide sequence: TGTGCCAGCAGTTTACCCCCGTTAGCGGATACGCAGTATTTT. It yields the protein CASSLPPLADTQYF.

This clone has only a few counts. This chain uses TRBV28 with TRBJ2-1, with 8 nucleotides matching TRBD2. Per the germline V gene, CDR1 is MDHEN and CDR2 is SYDVKM. J gave up 3 bases and V 0 bases, and 1 base lay outside the gene matches. CDR3 size: 15 residues. This CDR3 is CASSLWRGDYNEQFF. The CDR3 nucleotides are TGTGCCAGCAGTTTATGGCGGGGGGACTACAATGAGCAGTTCTTC. The variable domain in full, completed from reference TRBV28 and TRBJ2-1, reads DVKVTQSSRYLVKRTGEKVFLECVQDMDHENMFWYRQDPGLGLRLIYFSYDVKMKEKGDIPEGYSVSREKKERFSLILESASTNQTSMYLCASSLWRGDYNEQFFGPGTRLTVL.

This clone has a handful of counts. This chain connects TRBV6-1 to TRBJ2-5, with TRBD1 matching over 8 bases. The DNA end is more similar to TRBJ2-7, so the J call may be wrong. CDR3 length equals 12 residues. In germline, CDR1 is MNHNS, CDR2 SASEGT. This chain's CDR3 is CASSTGDYEQYF. CDR3 in DNA: TGTGCCAGTTCGACAGGGGACTACGAGCAGTACTTC.

The chain is built from TRBV5-1 and TRBJ2-1; 10 positions agree with TRBD2. The CDR3 runs 15 residues. Per the germline V gene, CDR1 is SGHRS and CDR2 is YFSETQ. Germline trimming cut 1 base from V and 4 bases from J; bases unmatched to any gene: 2. For the CDR3, the DNA is TGCGCCAGCAGCTTGTCACTAGCGGGGTACAATGAGCAGTTCTTC. Translating it yields CASSLSLAGYNEQFF. Drawing the rest from reference TRBV5-1 and TRBJ2-1, the complete variable domain is KAGVTQTPRYLIKTRGQQVTLSCSPISGHRSVSWYQQTPGQGLQFLFEYFSETQRNKGNFPGRFSGRQFSNSRSEMNVSTLELGDSALYLCASSLSLAGYNEQFFGPGTRLTVL.

The chain joins TRBV19 to TRBJ2-7; 10 bases are a match to TRBD1. The V gene end was trimmed by 2 bases and the J gene end by 5 bases; junction bases not matched to a gene: 6. The germline gives CDR1 LNHDA, CDR2 SQIVND (reference sequence). The CDR3 totals 15 residues. The chain's CDR3 is CASSISGTGVHEQYF. Here the CDR3 DNA reads TGTGCCAGTAGTATATCCGGGACAGGGGTCCACGAGCAGTACTTC.